This entry lists 26 T cell receptor beta chains sequenced from one sample in a study of vaccination effects on CD4 cells after COVID-19 (dated 2022 in TCRdb). No cognate antigen is known for these TCRs. Libraries were constructed by the immunoSEQ multiplex PCR assay. TCRdb retrieved this table from immuneACCESS and kept in-frame rearrangements only. Not all clones are present; in checked studies, unresolved V genes account for under half, and no reason is known for the remainder. For this sample the table gives 30,000 to 45,000 clones, of which approximately 82% were detected only once. The ten largest clones represent 2% of the sample. The ViraFEST assay stimulated PBMC with viral peptide pools and then used TCR sequencing to identify antigen-specific CD4+ T cell clonotypes by expansion. After less than 13 days of culture, CD4+ T cells were isolated with the EasySep CD4+ T cell isolation kit. Each participant got two doses of an mRNA SARS-CoV-2 vaccine, either BNT162b2 or mRNA-1273.

The sample consisted of CD4+ T cells from PBMCs cultured with HCoV-NL63 spike peptides, taken after COVID-19 vaccination. The sample's cell subset or site, from its label and the paper: HCoV-NL63 spike overlapping peptide pool stimulation. The source is a human donor who received a COVID-19 vaccine. Some clones in this sample may be carry-over from other donors' samples.

The chain links TRBV29-1 to TRBJ2-1; TRBD2 matches 8 bases. Germline values: CDR1 SQVTM, CDR2 ANQGSEA. The CDR3 extends over 13 amino acids. The V gene end was trimmed by 4 bases and the J gene end by 9 bases; junction bases not matched to a gene: 8. CDR3 protein: CSVVDGGAIEQFF. The CDR3 DNA follows: TGCAGCGTTGTAGACGGGGGGGCCATTGAGCAGTTCTTC.

This chain connects TRBV29-1 to TRBJ1-2, with D tentatively TRBD1 (6 bases). The CDR3 covers 12 residues. V was clipped by 3 bases and J by 8 bases, with 13 bases between them. From germline, CDR1 is SQVTM and CDR2 ANQGSEA. The CDR3 region is CSVDAQGLGYTF. In DNA form, the CDR3 reads TGCAGCGTTGACGCCCAGGGGTTAGGCTACACCTTC. Supplemented by reference TRBV29-1 and TRBJ1-2, the full variable domain reads SAVISQKPSRDICQRGTSLTIQCQVDSQVTMMFWYRQQPGQSLTLIATANQGSEATYESGFVIDKFPISRPNLTFSTLTVSNMSPEDSSIYLCSVDAQGLGYTFGSGTRLTVV.

This sequence joins TRBV7-8 and TRBJ1-1; no definite D call. The CDR3 sequence is 14 residues long. Trimming shortened V by 3 bases and J by 1 base, and 9 bases separated the two germline ends. The germline V gene has CDR1 SGHVS and CDR2 FQNEAQ. For the CDR3, the DNA is TGTGCCAGCAGCTTGCTGGGAGGGAACACTGAAGCTTTCTTT. Its translation is CASSLLGGNTEAFF.

The chain couples TRBV7-3 to TRBJ1-6; the D gene is possibly TRBD1 (5 bases). V dropped 5 bases and J dropped 6 bases, with 14 bases sitting between them. This CDR3 comprises 15 residues. CDR1 is SGHTA and CDR2 is FQGTGA in the germline V gene. Here the CDR3 reads CASSAQGYGNSPLHF. CDR3 sequence (DNA): TGTGCCAGCAGCGCTCAGGGTTACGGTAATTCACCCCTCCACTTT.

This clone has just one count. J is TRBJ2-7 and V is TRBV5-1, with D perhaps assigned TRBD1 or TRBD2 (5 bases each). This CDR3 spans 16 amino acids. The ends were cut back, 4 bases at V and 4 bases at J, with 21 bases in the middle. Germline assignment: CDR1 SGHRS and CDR2 YFSETQ. The CDR3 here is CASSLGDRDPPYEQYV. The CDR3 DNA is TGCGCCAGCAGCCTGGGGGACCGGGACCCGCCTTACGAGCAGTACGTC.

The chain has TRBV5-1 and TRBJ2-5; 9 bases line up with TRBD1. Germline values: CDR1 SGHRS, CDR2 YFSETQ. The CDR3 totals 16 residues. The V gene end was trimmed by 4 bases and the J gene end by 5 bases; junction bases not matched to a gene: 12. The CDR3: CASSPLGDRERETQYF. The CDR3 DNA follows: TGCGCCAGCAGCCCACTTGGGGACAGGGAGAGGGAGACCCAGTACTTC. Combining the CDR3 with reference TRBV5-1 and TRBJ2-5 gives the whole variable domain KAGVTQTPRYLIKTRGQQVTLSCSPISGHRSVSWYQQTPGQGLQFLFEYFSETQRNKGNFPGRFSGRQFSNSRSEMNVSTLELGDSALYLCASSPLGDRERETQYFGPGTRLLVL.

The chain carries TRBV6-5 and TRBJ2-7; the match to TRBD1 covers 10 bases. This CDR3 has 14 residues. Looked up from germline, CDR1 is MNHEY and CDR2 is SVGAGI. J was trimmed by 2 bases and V by 9 bases; bases with no gene match: 7. In DNA, the CDR3 is TGTGCCAGTAACCGGGACAGGGGACCCTACGAGCAGTACGTC. It specifies CASNRDRGPYEQYV.

J is TRBJ1-4 and V is TRBV3-1 (or the pseudogene TRBV3-2), with D perhaps matching TRBD1 (5 bases). The CDR3 has 14 amino acids. V shed 6 bases and J shed 7 bases, with 15 bases lying between them. Germline assignment: CDR1 LGHDT and CDR2 YNNKEL (reference sequence). The CDR3 loop is CASSQRGGGEKLFF. In DNA form, the CDR3 reads TGTGCCAGCAGTCAAAGGGGCGGTGGTGAAAAACTGTTTTTT.

The genes are TRBV2 and TRBJ2-6, with D uncertain. Between the trimmed V and J ends, which lost 10 bases and 1 base, there was a span of 11 bases. The CDR3 spans 14 residues. Germline V gene data show CDR1 as SNHLY and CDR2 as FYNNEI. The CDR3 DNA is TGTGCCACAGGTCTCACATCTGGGGCCAACGTCCTGACTTTC. Protein product: CATGLTSGANVLTF.

Only a few counts were recorded for this clone. The V and J genes are TRBV27 and TRBJ2-2; D may correspond to TRBD1 or TRBD2 (6 bases each). The CDR3 is 15 amino acids. Germline CDR1 MNHEY, CDR2 SMNVEV (reference sequence). The ends were cut back, 8 bases at V and 4 bases at J, with 17 bases in the middle. CDR3 residues: CASGLKRQVTGELFF. The DNA of the CDR3 is TGTGCCAGCGGACTAAAGCGACAGGTCACCGGGGAGCTGTTTTTT.

The gene calls are TRBV23-1 and TRBJ2-5; TRBD2 matches at 9 bases. TRBV23-1 is treated as an ORF (open reading frame) with a function not yet certain. This CDR3 region has 13 residues. The V and J ends lost 7 bases and 4 bases, in that order; junction bases with no gene match: 4. The CDR3 spells CASMDSGGETQYF. The CDR3, as DNA: TGCGCCAGCATGGATAGCGGGGGAGAGACCCAGTACTTC.

The genes are TRBV7-2 and TRBJ2-3, with 7 bases matching TRBD2. The CDR3 is made up of 14 amino acids. V shed 5 bases and J 1 base; nucleotides not matched to a gene: 3. CDR1 is SGHTA, CDR2 FQGNSA, per germline. CDR3 loop: CASSRTRGTDTQYF. Written as DNA, the CDR3 is TGTGCCAGCAGCCGGACTAGGGGCACAGATACGCAGTATTTT.

The J gene is TRBJ2-3, the V gene TRBV24-1; 7 positions match TRBD2. V shed 0 bases, J shed 5 bases, and the junction held 4 bases outside the gene matches. From germline, CDR1 is KGHDR and CDR2 SFDVKD. The CDR3 is made up of 15 amino acids. The CDR3 loop is CATSDLGGGRDTQYF. The CDR3 DNA is TGTGCCACCAGTGATTTGGGGGGAGGGAGAGATACGCAGTATTTT.

This chain uses TRBV18 with TRBJ2-1; 8 bases agree with TRBD2. This CDR3 region has 17 residues. Losses at the gene ends were 0 bases for V and 5 bases for J; bases not matched to a gene: 9. The germline gives CDR1 KGHSH, CDR2 LQKENI. CDR3 sequence reads: CASSPPQAGGRNNEQFF. The CDR3 nucleotides are TGTGCCAGCTCACCACCGCAGGCGGGGGGCCGGAACAATGAGCAGTTCTTC.

This clone came up once. The rearrangement links TRBV7-9 to TRBJ2-2; TRBD1 might be the D (6 bases). The germline gives CDR1 SEHNR, CDR2 FQNEAQ (reference sequence). CDR3 length: 15 amino acids. V was cut by 4 bases and J by 6 bases, with 15 bases left in between. The CDR3 DNA reads TGTGCCAGCAGCTACCCCAGGGGCTCCCCCGGGGAGCTGTTTTTT. It specifies CASSYPRGSPGELFF.

The chain couples TRBV5-4 to TRBJ2-4, with D maybe TRBD1 (6 bases). Looked up from germline, CDR1 is SGHNT and CDR2 is YYREEE (reference sequence). V gave up 2 bases and J gave up 6 bases, with 12 bases separating them. CDR3 length equals 14 residues. In DNA, the CDR3 is TGTGCCAGCAGCTTTGCAGGGGATGGAAACATTCAGTACTTC. It specifies CASSFAGDGNIQYF.

The rearrangement joins TRBV7-8 to TRBJ2-2, with 7 bases lining up with TRBD2. Germline assignment: CDR1 SGHVS and CDR2 FQNEAQ. The CDR3 is 14 amino acids. V shed 7 bases, J shed 6 bases, and the junction held 8 bases outside the gene matches. CDR3: CASIPTSTSGELFF. In nucleotides, the CDR3 is TGTGCCAGCATCCCGACTAGCACATCCGGGGAGCTGTTTTTT.

The V gene is TRBV10-3, the J gene TRBJ2-2; 7 nucleotides line up with TRBD2. The CDR3 runs 15 residues. Looked up from germline, CDR1 is ENHRY and CDR2 is SYGVKD. V shed 9 bases and J 0 bases; nucleotides not matched to a gene: 7. The DNA for the CDR3 is TGTGCCATACCTAAGAGCGGGGCGAACACCGGGGAGCTGTTTTTT. This codes for CAIPKSGANTGELFF.

The CDR3 DNA reads as TGTGCCAGCAGTTTAACGGGGGTAAAGGAGACCCAGTACTTC. It yields the protein CASSLTGVKETQYF. The chain carries TRBV28 and TRBJ2-5; tentatively, D is TRBD2 (6 bases). The CDR3 is 14 residues long. Germline lookup yields CDR1 MDHEN and CDR2 SYDVKM. V was trimmed by 2 bases and J by 5 bases, leaving 12 bases between them. Using reference TRBV28 and TRBJ2-5 for the parts outside the CDR3, the full variable domain is DVKVTQSSRYLVKRTGEKVFLECVQDMDHENMFWYRQDPGLGLRLIYFSYDVKMKEKGDIPEGYSVSREKKERFSLILESASTNQTSMYLCASSLTGVKETQYFGPGTRLLVL.

The chain uses TRBV11-2 and TRBJ2-5, with no clear D. V lost 1 base and J lost 4, with 4 bases in between. The CDR3 has 12 amino acids. CDR1 SGHAT and CDR2 FQNNGV come from the germline V gene. The CDR3 loop reads CASSLVVETQYF. Here the CDR3 DNA reads TGTGCCAGCAGCTTAGTTGTAGAGACCCAGTACTTC.

This chain uses TRBV3-1 (or the pseudogene TRBV3-2) with TRBJ2-3; 7 nucleotides agree with TRBD1. CDR1 and CDR2 (germline): LGHDT, YNNKEL (reference sequence). The CDR3 covers 16 residues. The trim removed 4 bases at V and 2 bases at J, leaving 9 bases unmatched. CDR3 DNA sequence: TGTGCCAGCAGCCTAACTACCGGGACAGCCACAGATACGCAGTATTTT. This codes for CASSLTTGTATDTQYF.

V and J are TRBV6-6 and TRBJ2-2; perhaps TRBD2 as D (6 bases). Per the germline V gene, CDR1 is MNHNY and CDR2 is SVGAGI (reference sequence). The CDR3 is 14 residues long. V lost 6 bases, J lost 8 bases, and 16 bases lay in between. The CDR3 nucleotides read TGTGCCAGCAGACCCCCATTTCGGGGGGGGGAGCTGTTTTTT. As protein: CASRPPFRGGELFF.

This clone came up once. This chain joins TRBV5-1 and TRBJ1-4; D is perhaps TRBD1 (6 bases). The ends were cut back, 5 bases at V and 5 bases at J, with 19 bases in the middle. CDR3 size: 16 residues. Germline assignment: CDR1 SGHRS and CDR2 YFSETQ. The CDR3 DNA reads TGCGCCAGCAGTCCCAGGGCAGGGGCTCCGAATGAAAAACTGTTTTTT. Translating gives CASSPRAGAPNEKLFF.

The CDR3: CASTLGGVNSPLHF. Here the CDR3 DNA reads TGTGCCAGCACCCTAGGGGGGGTAAATTCACCCCTCCACTTT. The J gene is TRBJ1-6, the V gene TRBV7-9; TRBD1 might be the D (6 bases). Trimming removed 7 bases from V and 7 bases from J, with 14 bases in between. Per the germline V gene, CDR1 is SEHNR and CDR2 is FQNEAQ (reference sequence). The CDR3 is made up of 14 amino acids.

The V call is TRBV3-1 (or the pseudogene TRBV3-2), the J call TRBJ1-2; D may be TRBD1 (5 bases). The CDR3 totals 16 residues. V gave up 2 bases and J gave up 8 bases, with 21 bases separating them. Germline V gene sequence: CDR1 LGHDT, CDR2 YNNKEL (reference sequence). CDR3 region: CASSQKGTETRGGYTF. The CDR3 nucleotides are TGTGCCAGCAGCCAAAAAGGGACGGAAACACGAGGGGGCTACACCTTC.

CDR3 in DNA: TGTGCCAGCAGCTTAAATTTCGGGATCAGCTCCTACAATGAGCAGTTCTTC. It translates to CASSLNFGISSYNEQFF. This chain links TRBV7-7 with TRBJ2-1, with a weak D call TRBD2 (5 bases). The CDR3 covers 17 residues. V was shortened by 2 bases and J by 0 bases, with 14 bases between the two germline ends. Germline loops: CDR1 SSHAT, CDR2 FNYEAQ (reference sequence).